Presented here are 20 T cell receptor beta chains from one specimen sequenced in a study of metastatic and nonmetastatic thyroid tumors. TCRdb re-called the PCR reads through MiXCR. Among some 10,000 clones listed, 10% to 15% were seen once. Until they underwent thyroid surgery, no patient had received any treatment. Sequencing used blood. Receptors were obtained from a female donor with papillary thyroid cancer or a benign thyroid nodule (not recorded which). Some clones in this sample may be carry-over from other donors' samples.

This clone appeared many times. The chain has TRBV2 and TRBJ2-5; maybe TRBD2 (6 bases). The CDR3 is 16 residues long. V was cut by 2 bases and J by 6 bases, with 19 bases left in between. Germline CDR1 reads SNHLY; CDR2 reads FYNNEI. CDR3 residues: CASSERRLAALQTQYF. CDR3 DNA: TGTGCCAGCAGTGAAAGGAGGTTAGCGGCCCTGCAGACCCAGTACTTC. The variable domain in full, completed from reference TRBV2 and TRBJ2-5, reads EPEVTQTPSHQVTQMGQEVILRCVPISNHLYFYWYRQILGQKVEFLVSFYNNEISEKSEIFDDQFSVERPDGSNFTLKIRSTKLEDSAMYFCASSERRLAALQTQYFGPGTRLLVL.

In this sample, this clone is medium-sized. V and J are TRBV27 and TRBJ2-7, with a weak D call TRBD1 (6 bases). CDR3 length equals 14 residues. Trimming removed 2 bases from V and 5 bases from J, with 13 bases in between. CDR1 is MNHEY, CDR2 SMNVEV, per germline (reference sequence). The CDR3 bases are TGTGCCAGCAGTTTAAGTTCAGGGGTACACGAGCAGTACTTC. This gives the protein CASSLSSGVHEQYF.

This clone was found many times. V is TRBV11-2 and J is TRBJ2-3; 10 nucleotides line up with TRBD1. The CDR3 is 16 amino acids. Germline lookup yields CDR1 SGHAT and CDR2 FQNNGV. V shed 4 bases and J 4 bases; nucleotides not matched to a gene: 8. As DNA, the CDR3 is TGTGCCAGCAGCTACGGACAGGGGGGAGTGGCAGATACGCAGTATTTT. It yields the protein CASSYGQGGVADTQYF.

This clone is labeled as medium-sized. DNA of the CDR3: TGTGCCAGCAGTCCTATCAGGGCAGCGGAGAACACTGAAGCTTTCTTT. This gives the protein CASSPIRAAENTEAFF. The chain carries TRBV25-1 and TRBJ1-1, with a possible D match to TRBD1 (5 bases). CDR3 length: 16 amino acids. Germline V CDR1 and CDR2: MGHDK, SYGVNS. The ends were cut back, 5 bases at V and 1 base at J, with 17 bases in the middle.

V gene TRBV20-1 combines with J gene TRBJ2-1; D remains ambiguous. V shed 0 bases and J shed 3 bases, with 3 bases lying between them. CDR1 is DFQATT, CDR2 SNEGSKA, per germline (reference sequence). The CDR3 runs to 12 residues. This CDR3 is CSARDYYNEQFF. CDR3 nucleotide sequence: TGCAGTGCTAGAGACTACTACAATGAGCAGTTCTTC.

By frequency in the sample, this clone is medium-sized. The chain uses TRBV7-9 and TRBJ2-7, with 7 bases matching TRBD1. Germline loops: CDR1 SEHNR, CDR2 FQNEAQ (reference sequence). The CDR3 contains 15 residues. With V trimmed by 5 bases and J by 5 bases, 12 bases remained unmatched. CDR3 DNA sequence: TGTGCCAGCAGCCCATACAGGGGCAGTGTCGACGAGCAGTACTTC. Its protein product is CASSPYRGSVDEQYF. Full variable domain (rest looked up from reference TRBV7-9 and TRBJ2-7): DTGVSQNPRHKITKRGQNVTFRCDPISEHNRLYWYRQTLGQGPEFLTYFQNEAQLEKSRLLSDRFSAERPKGSFSTLEIQRTEQGDSAMYLCASSPYRGSVDEQYFGPGTRLTVT.

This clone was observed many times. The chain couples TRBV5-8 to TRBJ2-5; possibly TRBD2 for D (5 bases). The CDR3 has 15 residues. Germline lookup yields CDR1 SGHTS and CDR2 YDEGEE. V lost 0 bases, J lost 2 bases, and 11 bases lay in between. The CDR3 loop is CASSLETSYQETQYF. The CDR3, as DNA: TGTGCCAGCAGCTTGGAAACTAGTTATCAAGAGACCCAGTACTTC. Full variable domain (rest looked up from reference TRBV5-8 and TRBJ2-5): EAGVTQSPTHLIKTRGQQATLRCSPISGHTSVYWYQQALGLGLQFLLWYDEGEERNRGNFPPRFSGRQFPNYSSELNVNALELEDSALYLCASSLETSYQETQYFGPGTRLLVL.

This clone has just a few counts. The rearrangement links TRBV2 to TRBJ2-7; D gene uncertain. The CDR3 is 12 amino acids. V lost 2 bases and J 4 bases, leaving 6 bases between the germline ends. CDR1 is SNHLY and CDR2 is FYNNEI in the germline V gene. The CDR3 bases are TGTGCCAGCAGTGAACAAGCATACGAGCAGTACTTC. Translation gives CASSEQAYEQYF.

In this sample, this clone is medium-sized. The CDR3 nucleotides read TGTGCCAGCAGCCTGTATCACGAGCAGTACTTC. This translates into CASSLYHEQYF. This chain uses TRBV11-2 with TRBJ2-7, with no clear D. The CDR3 extends over 11 amino acids. Trimming removed 5 bases at V and 5 bases at J, with 7 bases between. Germline CDR1 and CDR2: SGHAT and FQNNGV.

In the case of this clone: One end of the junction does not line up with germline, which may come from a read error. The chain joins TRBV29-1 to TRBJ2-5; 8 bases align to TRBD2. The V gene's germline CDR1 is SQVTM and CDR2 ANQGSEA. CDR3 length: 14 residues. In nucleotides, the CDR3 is TGCAGCTATCGCGCGGGGGGCCCGGGAGAGACACAGTACTTC. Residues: CSYRAGGPGETQYF.

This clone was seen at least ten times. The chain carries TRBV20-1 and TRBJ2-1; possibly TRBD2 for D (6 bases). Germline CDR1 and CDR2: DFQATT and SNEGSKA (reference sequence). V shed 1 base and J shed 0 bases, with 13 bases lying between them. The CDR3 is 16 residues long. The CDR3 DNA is TGCAGTGCTAGAGGATTAGCGGACCCCTCCTACAATGAGCAGTTCTTC. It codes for CSARGLADPSYNEQFF.

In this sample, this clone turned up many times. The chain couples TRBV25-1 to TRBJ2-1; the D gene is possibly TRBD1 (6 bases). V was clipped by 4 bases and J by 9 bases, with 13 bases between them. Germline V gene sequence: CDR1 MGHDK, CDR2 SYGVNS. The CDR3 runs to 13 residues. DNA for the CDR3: TGTGCCAGCAGTGTTGAGGGGGTAGGTGAGCAGTTCTTC. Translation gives CASSVEGVGEQFF.

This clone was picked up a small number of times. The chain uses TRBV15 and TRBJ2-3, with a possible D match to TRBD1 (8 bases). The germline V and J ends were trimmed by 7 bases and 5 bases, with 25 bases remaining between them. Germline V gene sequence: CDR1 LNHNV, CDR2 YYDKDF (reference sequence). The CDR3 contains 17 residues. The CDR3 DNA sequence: TGTGCCACCACCTGCCTCAGGGGGCGCGGGGGCAAAGATACGCAGTATTTT. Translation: CATTCLRGRGGKDTQYF.

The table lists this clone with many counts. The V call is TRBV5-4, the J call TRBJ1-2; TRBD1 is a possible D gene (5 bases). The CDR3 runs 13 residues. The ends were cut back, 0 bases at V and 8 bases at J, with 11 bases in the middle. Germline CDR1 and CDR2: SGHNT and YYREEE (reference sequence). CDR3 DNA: TGTGCCAGCAGCTTGGCTGGGGGGAGCGGCTACACCTTC. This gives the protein CASSLAGGSGYTF.

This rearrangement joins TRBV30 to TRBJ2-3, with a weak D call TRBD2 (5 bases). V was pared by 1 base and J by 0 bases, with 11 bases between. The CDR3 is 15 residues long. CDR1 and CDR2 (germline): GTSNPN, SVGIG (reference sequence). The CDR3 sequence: CAWSGKLASTDTQYF. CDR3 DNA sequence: TGTGCCTGGAGTGGGAAGCTAGCTAGCACAGATACGCAGTATTTT.

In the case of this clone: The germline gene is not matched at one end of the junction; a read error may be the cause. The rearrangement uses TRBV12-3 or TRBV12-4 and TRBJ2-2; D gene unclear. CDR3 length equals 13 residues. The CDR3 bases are TGTGCCAGCAGATTAGGGTTGACCGGGGAGCTGTTTTTT. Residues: CASRLGLTGELFF.

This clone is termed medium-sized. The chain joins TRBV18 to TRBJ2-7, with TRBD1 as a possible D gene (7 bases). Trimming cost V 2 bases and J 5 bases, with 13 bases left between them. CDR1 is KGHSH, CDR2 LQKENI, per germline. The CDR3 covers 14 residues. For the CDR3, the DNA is TGTGCCAGCTCACCAACCAGGGGGGTGGACGAGCAGTACTTC. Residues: CASSPTRGVDEQYF.

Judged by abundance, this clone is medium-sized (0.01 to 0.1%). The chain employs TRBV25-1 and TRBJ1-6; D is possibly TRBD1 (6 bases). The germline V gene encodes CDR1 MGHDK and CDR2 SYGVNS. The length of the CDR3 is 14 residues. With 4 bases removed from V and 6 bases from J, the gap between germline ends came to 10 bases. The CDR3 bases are TGTGCCAGCAGTGGTACAGGGTTTAATTCACCCCTCCACTTT. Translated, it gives CASSGTGFNSPLHF.

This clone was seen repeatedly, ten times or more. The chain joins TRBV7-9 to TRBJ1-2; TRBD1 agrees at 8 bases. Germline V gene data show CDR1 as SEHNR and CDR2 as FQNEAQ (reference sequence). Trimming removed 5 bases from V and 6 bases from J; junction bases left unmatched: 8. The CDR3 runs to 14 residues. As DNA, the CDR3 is TGTGCCAGCAGCCTAGGACAGGGTCAGGATGGCTACACCTTC. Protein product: CASSLGQGQDGYTF.

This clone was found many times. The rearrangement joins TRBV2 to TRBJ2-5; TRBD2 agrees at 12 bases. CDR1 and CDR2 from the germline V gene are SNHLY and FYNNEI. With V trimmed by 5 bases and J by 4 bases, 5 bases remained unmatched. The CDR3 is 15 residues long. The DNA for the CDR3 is TGTGCCAGCAGTCTAGCGGGGGGGCATATAGAGACCCAGTACTTC. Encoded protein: CASSLAGGHIETQYF. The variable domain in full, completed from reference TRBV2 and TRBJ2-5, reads EPEVTQTPSHQVTQMGQEVILRCVPISNHLYFYWYRQILGQKVEFLVSFYNNEISEKSEIFDDQFSVERPDGSNFTLKIRSTKLEDSAMYFCASSLAGGHIETQYFGPGTRLLVL.